Shown below are 24 T cell receptor beta chains from a single sample sequenced in a study of shared clonotypes between healthy human individuals. The assay was immunoSEQ multiplex PCR, and TCRdb's table has in-frame clones only and misses some. This sample has some 2.4 million clones, with more than 85% found just once. The sequencing input was naive CD4+ T cells from PBMCs. Subset noted: CD45RA+ positively selected. Receptors originate from a man younger than 30 in good health. Some clones in this sample may be carry-over from other donors' samples.

The chain joins TRBV6-5 to TRBJ1-5; D remains ambiguous. The V gene lost 8 bases and the J gene lost 0 bases, with 8 bases spanning the gap. Germline CDR1 MNHEY, CDR2 SVGAGI. The CDR3 has 13 amino acids. CDR3 protein: CASGSNSNQPQHF. Here the CDR3 DNA reads TGTGCCAGCGGATCCAATAGCAATCAGCCCCAGCATTTT.

The chain uses TRBV29-1 and TRBJ1-6, with D possibly matching TRBD1 (6 bases). V lost 5 bases and J 7 bases, leaving 9 bases between the germline ends. This CDR3 region has 12 residues. CDR1 SQVTM and CDR2 ANQGSEA come from the germline V gene. The CDR3 nucleotides read TGCAGCGTTAGGACAGAGAATTCACCCCTCCACTTT. Protein sequence: CSVRTENSPLHF.

This sequence joins TRBV7-2 and TRBJ2-1; 9 nucleotides line up with TRBD1. The J segment lost 0 bases and the V segment lost 3 bases, leaving 3 bases of the junction unmatched. CDR1 and CDR2 from the germline V gene are SGHTA and FQGNSA. The CDR3 loop spans 16 amino acids. The CDR3 coding sequence is TGTGCCAGCAGCTTTTACAGGGGGCGCTCCTACAATGAGCAGTTCTTC. It specifies CASSFYRGRSYNEQFF.

The rearrangement joins TRBV5-5 to TRBJ2-7, with 10 nucleotides matching TRBD1. V lost 0 bases to trimming and J lost 4 bases; unmatched junction nucleotides: 7. CDR3 length: 16 amino acids. Germline V gene data show CDR1 as SGHKS and CDR2 as YYEKEE (reference sequence). The CDR3, as DNA: TGTGCCAGCAGCTTGGCCCTCGGACAGGGGGAATACGAGCAGTACTTC. It encodes CASSLALGQGEYEQYF.

J is TRBJ2-3 and V is TRBV11-2, with D possibly being TRBD1 (6 bases). The CDR3 is 13 residues long. V was shortened by 6 bases and J by 7 bases, with 14 bases between the two germline ends. The germline gives CDR1 SGHAT, CDR2 FQNNGV. Written as DNA, the CDR3 is TGTGCCAGCAGACGACAGGCCGCGTATACGCAGTATTTT. Its translation: CASRRQAAYTQYF.

The chain combines TRBV7-2 with TRBJ2-1, with 11 bases lining up with TRBD2. The CDR3 runs to 16 residues. Trimming removed 5 bases from V and 8 bases from J; junction bases left unmatched: 11. Germline-derived CDR1 and CDR2 are SGHTA and FQGNSA. The CDR3 DNA sequence: TGTGCCAGCAGCCCCCTGGCGACTAGCGGGAAGGATGAGCAGTTCTTC. Translating gives CASSPLATSGKDEQFF.

The chain employs TRBV5-6 and TRBJ1-2; 7 nucleotides agree with TRBD1. Trimming removed 3 bases from V and 4 bases from J; junction bases left unmatched: 6. CDR3 length equals 14 residues. Germline CDR1 and CDR2: SGHDT and YYEEEE. This CDR3 is CASSSQGLGYGYTF. The CDR3 coding sequence is TGTGCCAGCAGCTCACAGGGGCTCGGCTATGGCTACACCTTC.

The chain uses TRBV2 and TRBJ2-3; 10 bases align to TRBD1. Germline lookup yields CDR1 SNHLY and CDR2 FYNNEI. This CDR3 has 12 amino acids. J gave up 4 bases and V 11 bases, and 3 bases lay outside the gene matches. The CDR3 DNA reads as TGTGCCGGGGGACAGGGGCCAGATACGCAGTATTTT. Translated, it gives CAGGQGPDTQYF.

CDR3 DNA sequence: TGTGCCAGCAGGGCCGCGGGGGGAAACTCCTACGAGCAGTACTTC. It yields the protein CASRAAGGNSYEQYF. V gene TRBV7-2 combines with J gene TRBJ2-7; 8 positions agree with TRBD2. The V gene end was trimmed by 6 bases and the J gene end by 0 bases; junction bases not matched to a gene: 7. This CDR3 is built from 15 residues. Germline-derived CDR1 and CDR2 are SGHTA and FQGNSA.

This clone appeared once. V gene TRBV30 combines with J gene TRBJ2-2; D gene uncertain. CDR3 length: 13 residues. CDR1 is GTSNPN, CDR2 SVGIG, per germline (reference sequence). V was clipped by 3 bases and J by 5 bases, with 10 bases between them. CDR3 sequence reads: CAWSRLGTGELFF. For the CDR3, the DNA is TGTGCCTGGAGCCGCTTAGGGACCGGGGAGCTGTTTTTT.

The chain joins TRBV27 to TRBJ2-3; D is possibly TRBD1 (6 bases). CDR1 and CDR2 from the germline V gene are MNHEY and SMNVEV (reference sequence). The length of the CDR3 is 15 residues. V was shortened by 5 bases and J by 8 bases, with 20 bases between the two germline ends. The CDR3 DNA is TGTGCCAGCAGTCCCCTGGGGCAGGGGACGGGTACGCAGTATTTT. Its translation is CASSPLGQGTGTQYF.

This rearrangement joins TRBV18 to TRBJ1-4; 10 nucleotides match TRBD1. Germline lookup yields CDR1 KGHSH and CDR2 LQKENI. The CDR3 sequence is 16 residues long. Trimming at V came to 0 bases and at J to 10 bases, leaving 8 bases not matched to a gene. In DNA form, the CDR3 reads TGTGCCAGCTCACCACCCAACCGGGACAGGGGTGGAAAACTGTTTTTT. Its translation: CASSPPNRDRGGKLFF.

The chain is built from TRBV5-1 and TRBJ1-5; the D gene is possibly TRBD1 (5 bases). Germline V CDR1 and CDR2: SGHRS, YFSETQ. V lost 2 bases and J lost 7, with 13 bases in between. The CDR3 has 14 residues. This CDR3 reads CASSLSGDGQPQHF. For the CDR3, the DNA is TGCGCCAGCAGCTTAAGTGGGGACGGGCAGCCCCAGCATTTT.

V and J are TRBV6-6 and TRBJ1-3; D uncertain. Germline V gene sequence: CDR1 MNHNY, CDR2 SVGAGI (reference sequence). V was pared by 8 bases and J by 4 bases, with 15 bases between. The CDR3 sequence is 14 residues long. Here the CDR3 reads CASRDGTGGNTIYF. The CDR3 DNA reads as TGTGCCAGCCGAGACGGTACGGGGGGAAACACCATATATTTT.

The genes are TRBV5-1 and TRBJ1-1; D gene unclear. The CDR3 runs 15 residues. The V gene's germline CDR1 is SGHRS and CDR2 YFSETQ. Trimming pared 5 bases from V and 1 base from J, leaving 15 bases between. The CDR3 nucleotides read TGCGCCAGCAGGGATTTAGGACTGTCGAACACTGAAGCTTTCTTT. As protein: CASRDLGLSNTEAFF.

The chain is built from TRBV19 and TRBJ1-4; D is unclear. There are 15 residues in the CDR3. Germline CDR1 LNHDA, CDR2 SQIVND (reference sequence). V lost 5 bases and J lost 0, with 10 bases in between. CDR3 DNA sequence: TGTGCCAGTAGTCGGTCCCGGGCAACTAATGAAAAACTGTTTTTT. This translates into CASSRSRATNEKLFF.

As DNA, the CDR3 is TGTGCCAGCAGTTTAACACACTCTGGAAACACCATATATTTT. It codes for CASSLTHSGNTIYF. The J gene is TRBJ1-3, the V gene TRBV28; D gene uncertain. In germline, CDR1 is MDHEN, CDR2 SYDVKM. The V end was cut by 2 bases, the J end by 0 bases, with 5 bases between. The CDR3 loop spans 14 amino acids.

V is TRBV5-1 and J is TRBJ1-2, with 8 bases fitting TRBD1. J lost 7 bases, V lost 6 bases, and 14 bases had no gene match. This CDR3 has 15 residues. In germline, CDR1 is SGHRS, CDR2 YFSETQ. CDR3 sequence reads: CASKEGDRISPGYTF. DNA for the CDR3: TGCGCCAGCAAGGAGGGGGACAGGATTTCTCCTGGCTACACCTTC.

This chain connects TRBV29-1 to TRBJ1-2, with 10 bases lining up with TRBD1. V shed 6 bases and J 5 bases; nucleotides not matched to a gene: 12. Germline-derived CDR1 and CDR2 are SQVTM and ANQGSEA. There are 15 residues in the CDR3. The CDR3 spells CSVLETGTGVYGYTF. CDR3 in DNA: TGCAGCGTACTCGAAACCGGGACAGGGGTATATGGCTACACCTTC.

The rearrangement uses TRBV21-1 and TRBJ2-7; the table names TRBD1, a call not compared with the DNA. TRBV21-1 is designated a pseudogene. CDR3 size: 17 residues. CDR3 sequence reads: CASSNPEGTGKTYEQYF. The CDR3, as DNA: TGTGCCAGCAGCAACCCGGAGGGGACAGGGAAAACCTACGAGCAGTACTTC.

The rearrangement joins TRBV5-1 to TRBJ1-2; D perhaps matches TRBD1 (5 bases). V was shortened by 1 base and J by 8 bases, with 21 bases between the two germline ends. CDR1 and CDR2 (germline): SGHRS, YFSETQ. This CDR3 is built from 16 residues. The CDR3 sequence: CASSLRPGTEVRGYTF. The CDR3 DNA sequence: TGCGCCAGCAGCTTGAGGCCAGGGACGGAGGTACGCGGCTACACCTTC.

The CDR3 DNA is TGTGCCAGCAGCTTATGGCGGCCCTCCCACGGCTACACCTTC. This gives the protein CASSLWRPSHGYTF. The V and J genes are TRBV7-7 and TRBJ1-2, with no clear D. Per the germline V gene, CDR1 is SSHAT and CDR2 is FNYEAQ (reference sequence). V was trimmed by 2 bases and J by 8 bases, leaving 15 bases between them. The length of the CDR3 is 14 residues.

In the case of this clone: Other DNA sequences from this sample encode an identical CDR3 as well. The gene calls are TRBV6-1 and TRBJ2-5; possible D gene TRBD2, 6 bases. The V end was cut by 8 bases, the J end by 5 bases, with 12 bases between. This CDR3 is built from 12 residues. Germline assignment: CDR1 MNHNS and CDR2 SASEGT. CDR3 amino acids: CASGFRGETQYF. CDR3 sequence (DNA): TGTGCCAGCGGATTCCGGGGGGAGACCCAGTACTTC.

The gene calls are TRBV7-2 and TRBJ2-5; a possible D gene is TRBD2 (6 bases). V lost 1 base to trimming and J lost 5 bases, with 23 bases between them. CDR1 is SGHTA, CDR2 FQGNSA, per germline. This CDR3 is built from 18 residues. In DNA form, the CDR3 reads TGTGCCAGCAGCTTAGGACACCGCTGGGCTAGCGACGGGGAGACCCAGTACTTC. Translated: CASSLGHRWASDGETQYF.